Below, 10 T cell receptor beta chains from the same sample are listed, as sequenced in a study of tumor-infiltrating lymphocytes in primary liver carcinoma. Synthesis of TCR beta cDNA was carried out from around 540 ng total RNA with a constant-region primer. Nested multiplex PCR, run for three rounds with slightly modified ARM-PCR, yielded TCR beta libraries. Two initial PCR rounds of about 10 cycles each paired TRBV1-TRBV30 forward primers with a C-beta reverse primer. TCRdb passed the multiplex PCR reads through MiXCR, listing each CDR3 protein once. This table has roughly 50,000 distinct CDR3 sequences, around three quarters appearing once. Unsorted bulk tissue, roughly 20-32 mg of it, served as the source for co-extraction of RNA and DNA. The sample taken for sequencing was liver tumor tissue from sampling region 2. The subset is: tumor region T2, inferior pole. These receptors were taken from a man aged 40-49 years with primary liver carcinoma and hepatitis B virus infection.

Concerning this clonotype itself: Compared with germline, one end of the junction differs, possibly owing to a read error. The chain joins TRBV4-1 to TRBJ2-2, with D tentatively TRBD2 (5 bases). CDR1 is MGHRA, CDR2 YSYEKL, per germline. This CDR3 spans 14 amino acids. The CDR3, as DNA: TGCACCAGCAGTCAAAACTCGAACACCGGGGAGTTGTTTTTT. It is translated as CTSSQNSNTGELFF.

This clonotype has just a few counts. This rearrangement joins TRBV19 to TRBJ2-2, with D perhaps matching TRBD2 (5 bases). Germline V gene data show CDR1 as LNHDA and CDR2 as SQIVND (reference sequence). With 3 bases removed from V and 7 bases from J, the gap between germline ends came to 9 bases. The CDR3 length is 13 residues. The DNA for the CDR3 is TGTGCCAGTAGTATGGGCACTAGCGGGGAGCTGTTTTTT. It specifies CASSMGTSGELFF.

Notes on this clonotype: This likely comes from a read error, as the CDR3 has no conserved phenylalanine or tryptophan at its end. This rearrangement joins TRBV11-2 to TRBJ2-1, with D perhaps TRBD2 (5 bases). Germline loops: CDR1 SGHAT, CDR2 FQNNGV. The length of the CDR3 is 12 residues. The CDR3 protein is CTSSLEVREQFL. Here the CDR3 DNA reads TGTACCAGCAGCTTGGAGGTACGTGAGCAGTTCCTC.

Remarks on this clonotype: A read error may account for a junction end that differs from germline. CDR3 residues: CAGSPNISTEAFF. The DNA for the CDR3 is TGTGCCGGCAGCCCCAACATCTCGACTGAAGCTTTCTTT. The chain joins TRBV12-3 or TRBV12-4 to TRBJ1-1; D remains unclear. The length of the CDR3 is 13 residues.

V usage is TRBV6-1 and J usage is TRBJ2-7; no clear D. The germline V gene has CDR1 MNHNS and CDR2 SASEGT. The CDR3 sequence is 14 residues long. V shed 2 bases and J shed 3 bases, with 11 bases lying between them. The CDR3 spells CASSERNSVYEQYF. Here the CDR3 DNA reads TGTGCCAGCAGTGAACGAAATAGTGTCTACGAGCAGTACTTC.

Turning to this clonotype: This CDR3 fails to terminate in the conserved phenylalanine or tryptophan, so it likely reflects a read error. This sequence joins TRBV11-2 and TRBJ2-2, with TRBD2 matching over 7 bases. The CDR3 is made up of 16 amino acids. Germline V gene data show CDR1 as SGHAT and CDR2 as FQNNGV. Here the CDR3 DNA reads TGTGCCGGCAGCTTAGTGGCGCCAGCGGGAACCGGGGAGCTGTTTTCT. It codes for CAGSLVAPAGTGELFS.

In DNA form, the CDR3 reads TGTGCCTGGACTCGCGACAGCACAGATATGCAGCATTTT. Its translation: CAWTRDSTDMQHF. V usage is TRBV30 and J usage is TRBJ2-3, with D possibly TRBD1 on 5 matching bases. The J call is uncertain, as TRBJ1-5 better fits the DNA end. Germline loops: CDR1 GTSNPN, CDR2 SVGIG (reference sequence). This CDR3 has 13 residues.

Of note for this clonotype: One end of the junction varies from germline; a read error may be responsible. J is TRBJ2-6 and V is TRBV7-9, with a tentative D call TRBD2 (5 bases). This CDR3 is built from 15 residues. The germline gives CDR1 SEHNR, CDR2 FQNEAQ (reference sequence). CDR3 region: CTSTGEDSGANVLTF. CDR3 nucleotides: TGTACCAGCACCGGGGAAGACTCCGGAGCCAACGTCCTGACTTTC.

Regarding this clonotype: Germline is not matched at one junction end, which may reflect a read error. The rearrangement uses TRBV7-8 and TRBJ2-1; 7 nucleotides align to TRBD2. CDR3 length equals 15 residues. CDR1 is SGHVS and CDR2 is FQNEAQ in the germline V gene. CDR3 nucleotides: TGCGCCATCAGCGAAGCGGGAAGCTCCTACAATGAGCAGTTCTTC. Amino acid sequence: CAISEAGSSYNEQFF. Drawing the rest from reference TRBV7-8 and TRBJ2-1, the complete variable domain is GAGVSQSPRYKVAKRGQDVALRCDPISGHVSLFWYQQALGQGPEFLTYFQNEAQLDKSGLPSDRFFAERPEGSVSTLKIQRTQQEDSAVYLCAISEAGSSYNEQFFGPGTRLTVL.

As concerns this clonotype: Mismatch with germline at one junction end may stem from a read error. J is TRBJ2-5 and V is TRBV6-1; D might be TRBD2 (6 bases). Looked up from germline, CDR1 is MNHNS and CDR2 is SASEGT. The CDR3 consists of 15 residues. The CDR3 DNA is TGTGCCAGCAGCAGACACCGGGCGGACCGGGAGATCCAGTACTTC. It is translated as CASSRHRADREIQYF.